Listed here are 23 T cell receptor beta chains from one sample, sequenced in a study of T-cell reconstitution after alpha-beta-depleted transplantation in children. Unique molecular identifiers were built into the TCRbeta library. TCRdb independently ran MiXCR on the PCR reads; one entry per CDR3 protein. The data hold about 830,000 distinct CDR3 sequences, with 16% observed a single time. Sequenced material: PBMCs, mostly from graft donor cells, taken 360 days after TCRalphabeta/CD19-depleted stem cell transplant. The source is a male patient aged 10 to 17 who had a stem cell transplant for acute lymphoblastic leukemia, so the T cells may come from the graft donor.

V and J are TRBV11-2 and TRBJ2-3, with a weak D call TRBD2 (5 bases). The CDR3 runs 16 residues. V was cut by 0 bases and J by 2 bases, with 12 bases left in between. The germline V gene encodes CDR1 SGHAT and CDR2 FQNNGV. CDR3 sequence (DNA): TGTGCCAGCAGCTTAGAGGGTAGCGAGAACACAGATACGCAGTATTTT. Encoded protein: CASSLEGSENTDTQYF. Complete variable domain (other parts from reference TRBV11-2 and TRBJ2-3): EAGVAQSPRYKIIEKRQSVAFWCNPISGHATLYWYQQILGQGPKLLIQFQNNGVVDDSQLPKDRFSAERLKGVDSTLKIQPAKLEDSAVYLCASSLEGSENTDTQYFGPGTRLTVL.

There are a few counts of this clonotype. The genes are TRBV4-1 and TRBJ2-7, with a tentative D call TRBD1 (5 bases). CDR1 is MGHRA, CDR2 YSYEKL, per germline. This CDR3 is built from 15 residues. Trimming pared 0 bases from V and 5 bases from J, leaving 14 bases between. CDR3 DNA: TGCGCCAGCAGCCAAGAGTTCAAGGGGATCGACGAGCAGTACTTC. Its translation is CASSQEFKGIDEQYF.

The sample holds a few counts of this clonotype. The rearrangement uses TRBV4-1 and TRBJ2-5; D remains ambiguous. V lost 0 bases and J 0 bases, leaving 14 bases between the germline ends. In germline, CDR1 is MGHRA, CDR2 YSYEKL. This CDR3 region has 17 residues. Here the CDR3 reads CASSQDGLETYQETQYF. The CDR3 DNA reads TGCGCCAGCAGCCAAGATGGGCTGGAGACGTACCAAGAGACCCAGTACTTC.

The rearrangement links TRBV11-3 to TRBJ2-1; no clear D. The V gene lost 1 base and the J gene lost 7 bases, with 14 bases spanning the gap. The CDR3 runs 15 residues. Germline CDR1 reads SGHNT; CDR2 reads YENEEA. CDR3 sequence reads: CASSLAPGRSNEQFF. CDR3 coding DNA: TGTGCCAGCAGCTTAGCCCCGGGCCGTTCGAATGAGCAGTTCTTC. Filled out from reference TRBV11-3 and TRBJ2-1, the complete variable domain reads EAGVVQSPRYKIIEKKQPVAFWCNPISGHNTLYWYLQNLGQGPELLIRYENEEAVDDSQLPKDRFSAERLKGVDSTLKIQPAELGDSAVYLCASSLAPGRSNEQFFGPGTRLTVL.

The CDR3 is CASSRLGLAAEQYF. CDR3 sequence (DNA): TGTGCCAGCAGCAGACTGGGACTAGCGGCAGAGCAGTACTTC. V usage is TRBV9 and J usage is TRBJ2-7, with 11 bases lining up with TRBD2. Germline V lookup: CDR1 SGDLS, CDR2 YYNGEE. The J segment lost 7 bases and the V segment lost 4 bases, leaving 7 bases of the junction unmatched. The CDR3 length is 14 residues.

This clonotype was detected a few times. Here the CDR3 DNA reads TGCGCCAGCAGCAACCACCCGGGGCTAGCGGGAGAAGGGGTCGTCTACGAGCAGTACTTC. Its translation is CASSNHPGLAGEGVVYEQYF. This sequence joins TRBV5-1 and TRBJ2-7; 10 nucleotides match TRBD2. Germline V lookup: CDR1 SGHRS, CDR2 YFSETQ. The CDR3 is 20 amino acids. V lost 4 bases and J lost 3; bases outside the gene matches: 22.

A few counts support this clonotype. The chain has TRBV27 and TRBJ2-2; tentatively, D is TRBD2 (6 bases). With 4 bases removed from V and 6 bases from J, the gap between germline ends came to 12 bases. The CDR3 is 14 amino acids. In germline, CDR1 is MNHEY, CDR2 SMNVEV (reference sequence). CDR3 region: CASSSRESPGELFF. CDR3 DNA: TGTGCCAGCAGTTCTCGGGAGTCCCCCGGGGAGCTGTTTTTT.

This clonotype has just a few counts. The chain has TRBV24-1 and TRBJ2-1, with a possible D match to TRBD1 (5 bases). The CDR3 is 11 amino acids. Germline V gene data show CDR1 as KGHDR and CDR2 as SFDVKD. Trimming removed 7 bases at V and 6 bases at J, with 6 bases between. CDR3 nucleotide sequence: TGTGCCACCAGGGGGCTCAATGAGCAGTTCTTC. Encoded protein: CATRGLNEQFF.

The rearrangement joins TRBV6-2 or TRBV6-3 to TRBJ2-1; TRBD2 agrees at 8 bases. In germline, CDR1 is MNHEY, CDR2 SVGEGT. This CDR3 comprises 15 residues. J was trimmed by 3 bases and V by 7 bases; bases with no gene match: 8. CDR3 amino acids: CASTQSGSVYNEQFF. CDR3 DNA sequence: TGTGCCAGCACCCAGAGCGGGAGTGTCTACAATGAGCAGTTCTTC.

The CDR3 nucleotides are TGCACCAGCAGCCAAGTTACCCCAGACGGGAACACTGAAGCTTTCTTT. Translated: CTSSQVTPDGNTEAFF. The chain couples TRBV1 to TRBJ1-1. TRBV1 is recorded as a pseudogene. This CDR3 spans 16 amino acids.

The V gene is TRBV7-9, the J gene TRBJ2-1; tentative D call: TRBD2 (5 bases). Germline assignment: CDR1 SEHNR and CDR2 FQNEAQ (reference sequence). V lost 5 bases, J lost 4 bases, and 15 bases lay in between. The CDR3 runs 15 residues. The CDR3 DNA reads TGTGCCAGCAGCCCCCTAGCCCAGTTGTACAATGAGCAGTTCTTC. This sequence encodes CASSPLAQLYNEQFF.

This clonotype was detected ten times or more. The rearrangement links TRBV10-3 to TRBJ2-7; 7 nucleotides line up with TRBD1. V was pared by 3 bases and J by 6 bases, with 14 bases of the junction left unmatched. The CDR3 runs 16 residues. Germline V lookup: CDR1 ENHRY, CDR2 SYGVKD. This chain's CDR3 is CAISDKRTQGLSEQYF. In nucleotides, the CDR3 is TGTGCCATCAGTGATAAACGCACACAGGGGTTGAGCGAGCAGTACTTC.

This sequence joins TRBV5-1 and TRBJ2-1, with TRBD2 identical over 8 bases. V was clipped by 0 bases and J by 5 bases; unmatched bases: 7. The CDR3 has 16 amino acids. Looked up from germline, CDR1 is SGHRS and CDR2 is YFSETQ. The CDR3 DNA sequence: TGCGCCAGCAGCTTGGAAGGGGCGGGAGGAAACAATGAGCAGTTCTTC. Its protein product is CASSLEGAGGNNEQFF.

The chain uses TRBV30 and TRBJ2-5, with a weak D call TRBD1 (5 bases). The germline CDR1 and CDR2 sequences are GTSNPN and SVGIG (reference sequence). The CDR3 length is 21 residues. The V end lost 0 bases, the J end lost 0 bases, and 29 bases lay between the germline ends. The DNA of the CDR3 is TGTGCCTGGAGTGTACATTTGTGGACACCAAAGGCGACGGAGTACCAAGAGACCCAGTACTTC. It encodes CAWSVHLWTPKATEYQETQYF.

The chain links TRBV2 to TRBJ2-5; D is possibly TRBD1 (5 bases). Germline CDR1 is SNHLY and CDR2 is FYNNEI. Trimming removed 2 bases from V and 6 bases from J, with 10 bases in between. This CDR3 is built from 13 residues. CDR3 nucleotide sequence: TGTGCCAGCAGTGAAAGGAACAGGAAGACCCAGTACTTC. Its protein is CASSERNRKTQYF. Based on the CDR3 plus reference TRBV2 and TRBJ2-5, the full variable domain is EPEVTQTPSHQVTQMGQEVILRCVPISNHLYFYWYRQILGQKVEFLVSFYNNEISEKSEIFDDQFSVERPDGSNFTLKIRSTKLEDSAMYFCASSERNRKTQYFGPGTRLLVL.

The V gene is TRBV5-5, the J gene TRBJ1-2; no reliable D call. Trimming pared 6 bases from V and 12 bases from J, leaving 21 bases between. This CDR3 contains 13 residues. CDR1 is SGHKS, CDR2 YYEKEE, per germline (reference sequence). The CDR3 reads CASNLGTPSDHTF. The CDR3, as DNA: TGTGCCAGCAACCTAGGAACTCCAAGTGATCACACCTTC. The full variable domain, with the rest looked up from reference TRBV5-5 and TRBJ1-2, is DAGVTQSPTHLIKTRGQQVTLRCSPISGHKSVSWYQQVLGQGPQFIFQYYEKEERGRGNFPDRFSARQFPNYSSELNVNALLLGDSALYLCASNLGTPSDHTFGSGTRLTVV.

The chain recombines TRBV7-6 with TRBJ1-2; a weak D match, TRBD1 (6 bases). Per germline, CDR1 SGHVS and CDR2 FNYEAQ. Trimming cost V 5 bases and J 0 bases, with 13 bases left between them. The CDR3 extends over 15 amino acids. CDR3 loop: CASSPRQASNYGYTF. In nucleotides, the CDR3 is TGTGCCAGCAGCCCCCGACAGGCATCTAACTATGGCTACACCTTC.

This clonotype was counted between two and nine times. This chain links TRBV10-3 with TRBJ2-5; the match to TRBD2 covers 14 bases. There are 16 residues in the CDR3. The germline gives CDR1 ENHRY, CDR2 SYGVKD. After removal of 3 bases from V and 4 bases from J, the junction contained 4 bases not matched to a gene. The CDR3 loop reads CAISESGLAGGETQYF. The CDR3 bases are TGTGCCATCAGTGAATCAGGACTAGCGGGAGGAGAGACCCAGTACTTC.

In its sample, this clonotype was seen a few times. The chain recombines TRBV29-1 with TRBJ2-7; 7 nucleotides line up with TRBD2. J was trimmed by 3 bases and V by 6 bases; bases with no gene match: 8. Germline CDR1 reads SQVTM; CDR2 reads ANQGSEA. The CDR3 runs to 13 residues. The CDR3 here is CSVAGLLSYEQYF. For the CDR3, the DNA is TGCAGCGTAGCGGGACTCCTGAGCTACGAGCAGTACTTC.

The sample holds many counts of this clonotype. The rearrangement uses TRBV5-1 and TRBJ1-5, with 10 bases identical to TRBD1. The germline V gene has CDR1 SGHRS and CDR2 YFSETQ. With 0 bases clipped from V and 4 bases from J, the junction kept 4 bases outside the gene matches. The CDR3 is 16 residues long. The CDR3 loop reads CASSLGDRGGNQPQHF. CDR3 sequence (DNA): TGCGCCAGCAGCTTGGGGGACAGGGGAGGAAATCAGCCCCAGCATTTT.

The V and J genes are TRBV7-6 and TRBJ2-1; D is possibly TRBD1 or TRBD2 (5 bases each). Germline CDR1 and CDR2: SGHVS and FNYEAQ. The V gene lost 3 bases and the J gene lost 10 bases, with 10 bases spanning the gap. The CDR3 has 12 residues. In nucleotides, the CDR3 is TGTGCCAGCAGCTTCGGGACGATCGAGCAGTTCTTC. This sequence encodes CASSFGTIEQFF.

The chain employs TRBV9 and TRBJ2-7, with TRBD2 identical over 15 bases. The CDR3 has 18 residues. From germline, CDR1 is SGDLS and CDR2 YYNGEE. Trimming took 3 bases from V and 7 from J; bases not matched to a gene: 14. The CDR3: CASSATIGTSGRLVEQYF. CDR3 coding DNA: TGTGCCAGCAGCGCAACGATCGGGACTAGCGGGAGGTTAGTGGAGCAGTACTTC.

The chain links TRBV30 to TRBJ2-3; TRBD1 agrees at 10 bases. From germline, CDR1 is GTSNPN and CDR2 SVGIG (reference sequence). The CDR3 runs to 15 residues. V shed 5 bases, J shed 2 bases, and the junction held 7 bases outside the gene matches. The DNA of the CDR3 is TGTGCCTGGTTGGGAGGGACAGGGGCCACAGATACGCAGTATTTT. Its translation: CAWLGGTGATDTQYF.